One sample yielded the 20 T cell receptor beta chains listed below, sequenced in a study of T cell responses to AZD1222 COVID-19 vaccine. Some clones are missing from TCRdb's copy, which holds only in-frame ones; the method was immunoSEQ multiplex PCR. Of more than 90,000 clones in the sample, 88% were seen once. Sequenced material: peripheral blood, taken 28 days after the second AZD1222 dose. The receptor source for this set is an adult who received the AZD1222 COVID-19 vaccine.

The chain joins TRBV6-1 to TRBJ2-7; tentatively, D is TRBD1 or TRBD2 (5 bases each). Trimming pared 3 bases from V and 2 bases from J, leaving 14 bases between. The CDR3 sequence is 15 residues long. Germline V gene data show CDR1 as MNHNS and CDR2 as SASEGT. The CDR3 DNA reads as TGTGCCAGCAGTGACCCAGGGACCGGGACCTACGAGCAGTACTTC. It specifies CASSDPGTGTYEQYF.

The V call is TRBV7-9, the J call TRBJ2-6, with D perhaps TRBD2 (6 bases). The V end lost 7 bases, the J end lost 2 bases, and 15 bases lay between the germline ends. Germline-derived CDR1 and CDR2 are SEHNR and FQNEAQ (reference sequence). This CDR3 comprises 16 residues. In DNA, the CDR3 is TGTGCCAGCACCCGAGGAGGGCAGGCTGGGGCCAACGTCCTGACTTTC. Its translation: CASTRGGQAGANVLTF.

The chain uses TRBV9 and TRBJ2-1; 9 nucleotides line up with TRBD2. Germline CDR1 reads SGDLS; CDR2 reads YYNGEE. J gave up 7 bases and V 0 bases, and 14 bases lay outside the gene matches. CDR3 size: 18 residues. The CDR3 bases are TGTGCCAGCAGCGTAGCCCTAGCGGGACTTCATGCTGGAAATGAGCAGTTCTTC. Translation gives CASSVALAGLHAGNEQFF. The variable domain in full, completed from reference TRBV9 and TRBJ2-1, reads DSGVTQTPKHLITATGQRVTLRCSPRSGDLSVYWYQQSLDQGLQFLIQYYNGEERAKGNILERFSAQQFPDLHSELNLSSLELGDSALYFCASSVALAGLHAGNEQFFGPGTRLTVL.

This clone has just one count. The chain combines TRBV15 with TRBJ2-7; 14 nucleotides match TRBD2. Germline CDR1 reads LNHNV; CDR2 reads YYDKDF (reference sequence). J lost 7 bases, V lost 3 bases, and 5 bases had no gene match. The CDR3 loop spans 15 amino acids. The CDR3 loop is CATSRRGLAGEEQYF. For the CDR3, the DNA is TGTGCCACCAGCAGGAGGGGACTAGCGGGAGAAGAGCAGTACTTC.

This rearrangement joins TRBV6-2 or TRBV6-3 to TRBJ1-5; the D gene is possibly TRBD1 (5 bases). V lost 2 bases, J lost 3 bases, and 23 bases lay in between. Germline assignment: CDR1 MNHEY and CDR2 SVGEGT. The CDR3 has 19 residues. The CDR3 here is CASSYRPGPGRGINQPQHF. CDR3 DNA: TGTGCCAGCAGTTACCGCCCGGGCCCAGGGAGGGGTATCAATCAGCCCCAGCATTTT.

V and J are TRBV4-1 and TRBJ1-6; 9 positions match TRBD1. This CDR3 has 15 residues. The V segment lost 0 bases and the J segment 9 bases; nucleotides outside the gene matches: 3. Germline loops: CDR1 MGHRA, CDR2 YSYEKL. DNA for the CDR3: TGCGCCAGCAGCCAAGAAGGGACAGGGAGTTCACCCCTCCACTTT. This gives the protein CASSQEGTGSSPLHF.

CDR3 amino acids: CASSQGPAGGPVEQYF. As DNA, the CDR3 is TGCGCCAGCAGCCAAGGCCCCGCGGGAGGGCCAGTCGAGCAGTACTTC. V and J are TRBV4-1 and TRBJ2-7; 9 bases are shared with TRBD2. V was pared by 1 base and J by 6 bases, with 10 bases of the junction left unmatched. Germline assignment: CDR1 MGHRA and CDR2 YSYEKL. The CDR3 contains 16 residues.

CDR3 sequence reads: CASSNLGRANQETQYF. CDR3 DNA: TGTGCCAGCAGCAATCTCGGGAGGGCCAACCAAGAGACCCAGTACTTC. The chain recombines TRBV7-8 with TRBJ2-5, with 8 positions matching TRBD2. The CDR3 spans 16 residues. Trimming cost V 5 bases and J 0 bases; bases outside gene matches: 8. Germline CDR1 and CDR2: SGHVS and FQNEAQ.

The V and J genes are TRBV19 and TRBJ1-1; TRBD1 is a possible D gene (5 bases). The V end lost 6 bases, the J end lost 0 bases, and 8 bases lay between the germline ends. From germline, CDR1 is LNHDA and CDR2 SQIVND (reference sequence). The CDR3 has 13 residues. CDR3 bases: TGTGCCAGTAGCGCGACAGTGAACACTGAAGCTTTCTTT. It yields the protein CASSATVNTEAFF.

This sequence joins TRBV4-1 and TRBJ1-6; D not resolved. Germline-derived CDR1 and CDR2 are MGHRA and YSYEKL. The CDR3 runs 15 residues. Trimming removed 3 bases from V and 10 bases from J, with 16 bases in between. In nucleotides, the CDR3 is TGCGCCAGCAGCCAGGGAGCAGGTGCGGGGTCACCCCTCCACTTT. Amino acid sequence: CASSQGAGAGSPLHF.

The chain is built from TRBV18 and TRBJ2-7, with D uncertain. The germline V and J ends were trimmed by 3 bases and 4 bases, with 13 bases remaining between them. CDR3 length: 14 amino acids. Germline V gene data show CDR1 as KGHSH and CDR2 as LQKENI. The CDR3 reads CASSPKAAEYEQYF. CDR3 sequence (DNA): TGTGCCAGCTCACCTAAGGCTGCGGAATACGAGCAGTACTTC.

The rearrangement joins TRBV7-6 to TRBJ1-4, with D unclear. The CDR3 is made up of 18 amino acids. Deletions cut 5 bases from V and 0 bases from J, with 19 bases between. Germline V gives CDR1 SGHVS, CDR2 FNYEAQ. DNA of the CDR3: TGTGCCAGCAGCGTGCTCCCCCCCCTTCCTGCAACTAATGAAAAACTGTTTTTT. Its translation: CASSVLPPLPATNEKLFF.

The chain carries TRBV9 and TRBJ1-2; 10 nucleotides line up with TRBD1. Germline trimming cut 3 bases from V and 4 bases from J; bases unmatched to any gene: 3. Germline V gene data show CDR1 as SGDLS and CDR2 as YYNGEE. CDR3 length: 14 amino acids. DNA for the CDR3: TGTGCCAGCAGCGCGGGACAGGGGAGCTATGGCTACACCTTC. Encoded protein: CASSAGQGSYGYTF.

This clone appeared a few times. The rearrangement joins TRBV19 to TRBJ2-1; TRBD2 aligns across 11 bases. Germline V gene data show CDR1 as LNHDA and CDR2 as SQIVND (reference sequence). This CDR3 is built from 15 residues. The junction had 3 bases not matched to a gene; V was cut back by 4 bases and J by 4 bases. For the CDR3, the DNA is TGTGCCAGTAGTACGACTAGCGGGACGTACAATGAGCAGTTCTTC. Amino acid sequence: CASSTTSGTYNEQFF. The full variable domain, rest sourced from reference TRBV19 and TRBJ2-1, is DGGITQSPKYLFRKEGQNVTLSCEQNLNHDAMYWYRQDPGQGLRLIYYSQIVNDFQKGDIAEGYSVSREKKESFPLTVTSAQKNPTAFYLCASSTTSGTYNEQFFGPGTRLTVL.

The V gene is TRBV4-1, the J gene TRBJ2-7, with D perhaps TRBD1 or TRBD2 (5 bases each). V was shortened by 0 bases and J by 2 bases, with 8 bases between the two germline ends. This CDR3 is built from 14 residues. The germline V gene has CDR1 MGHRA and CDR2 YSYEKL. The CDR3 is CASSQDEGPYEQYF. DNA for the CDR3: TGCGCCAGCAGCCAAGATGAGGGACCCTACGAGCAGTACTTC.

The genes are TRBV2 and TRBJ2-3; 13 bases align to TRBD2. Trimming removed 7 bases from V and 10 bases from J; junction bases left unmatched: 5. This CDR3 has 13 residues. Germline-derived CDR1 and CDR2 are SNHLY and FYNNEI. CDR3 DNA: TGTGCCAGCAAAACCGGGACTAGCGGGGCGCAGTATTTT. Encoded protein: CASKTGTSGAQYF.

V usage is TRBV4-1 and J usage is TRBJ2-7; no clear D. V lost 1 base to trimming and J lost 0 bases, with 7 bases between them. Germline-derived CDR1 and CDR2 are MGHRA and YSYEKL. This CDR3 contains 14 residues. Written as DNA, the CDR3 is TGCGCCAGCAGCCAAGGAGGCGGCTCCTACGAGCAGTACTTC. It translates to CASSQGGGSYEQYF.

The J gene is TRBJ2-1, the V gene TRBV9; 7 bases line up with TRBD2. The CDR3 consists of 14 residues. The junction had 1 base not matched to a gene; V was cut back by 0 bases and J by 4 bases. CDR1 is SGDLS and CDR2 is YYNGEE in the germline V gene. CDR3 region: CASSVGGSYNEQFF. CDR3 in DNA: TGTGCCAGCAGCGTAGGCGGGAGTTACAATGAGCAGTTCTTC.

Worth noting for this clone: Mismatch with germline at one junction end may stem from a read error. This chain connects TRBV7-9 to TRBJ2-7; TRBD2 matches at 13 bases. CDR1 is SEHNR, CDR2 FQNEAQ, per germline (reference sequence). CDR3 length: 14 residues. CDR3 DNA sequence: TGTGCCAGCAGCTACGGACTAGCGGGAGACATAAATCACTTC. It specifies CASSYGLAGDINHF.

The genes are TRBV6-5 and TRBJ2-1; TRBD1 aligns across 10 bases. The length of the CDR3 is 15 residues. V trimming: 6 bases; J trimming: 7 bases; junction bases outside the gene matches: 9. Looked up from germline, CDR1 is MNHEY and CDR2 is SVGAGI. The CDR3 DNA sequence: TGTGCCAGCAGGCCGGGACAGGGGATCGGAAATGAGCAGTTCTTC. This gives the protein CASRPGQGIGNEQFF.